This passage covers 2 T cell receptor beta chains from one sample sequenced in a study of monozygotic twins with inflammatory bowel disease. TCRdb processed the 5' RACE reads again and assigns one entry to each CDR3 protein, with no DNA. This listing includes approximately 330,000 distinct CDR3 sequences. Sequencing was done on a sample of blood. These receptors originate from a human donor with ulcerative colitis or Crohn's disease, or a healthy co-twin of an affected twin (not recorded which).

The J gene is TRBJ2-5, the V gene TRBV20-1; checking the TCRdb D call of TRBD1 is not possible without DNA. The length of the CDR3 is 16 residues. Germline V lookup: CDR1 DFQATT, CDR2 SNEGSKA (reference sequence). This CDR3 reads CSAPGTGPRVEETQYF.

The chain recombines TRBV5-1 with TRBJ2-7; TCRdb designates TRBD1, a call that cannot be tested without DNA. Germline lookup yields CDR1 SGHRS and CDR2 YFSETQ. CDR3 length equals 13 residues. The CDR3 sequence: CASSRGAAYEQYF.